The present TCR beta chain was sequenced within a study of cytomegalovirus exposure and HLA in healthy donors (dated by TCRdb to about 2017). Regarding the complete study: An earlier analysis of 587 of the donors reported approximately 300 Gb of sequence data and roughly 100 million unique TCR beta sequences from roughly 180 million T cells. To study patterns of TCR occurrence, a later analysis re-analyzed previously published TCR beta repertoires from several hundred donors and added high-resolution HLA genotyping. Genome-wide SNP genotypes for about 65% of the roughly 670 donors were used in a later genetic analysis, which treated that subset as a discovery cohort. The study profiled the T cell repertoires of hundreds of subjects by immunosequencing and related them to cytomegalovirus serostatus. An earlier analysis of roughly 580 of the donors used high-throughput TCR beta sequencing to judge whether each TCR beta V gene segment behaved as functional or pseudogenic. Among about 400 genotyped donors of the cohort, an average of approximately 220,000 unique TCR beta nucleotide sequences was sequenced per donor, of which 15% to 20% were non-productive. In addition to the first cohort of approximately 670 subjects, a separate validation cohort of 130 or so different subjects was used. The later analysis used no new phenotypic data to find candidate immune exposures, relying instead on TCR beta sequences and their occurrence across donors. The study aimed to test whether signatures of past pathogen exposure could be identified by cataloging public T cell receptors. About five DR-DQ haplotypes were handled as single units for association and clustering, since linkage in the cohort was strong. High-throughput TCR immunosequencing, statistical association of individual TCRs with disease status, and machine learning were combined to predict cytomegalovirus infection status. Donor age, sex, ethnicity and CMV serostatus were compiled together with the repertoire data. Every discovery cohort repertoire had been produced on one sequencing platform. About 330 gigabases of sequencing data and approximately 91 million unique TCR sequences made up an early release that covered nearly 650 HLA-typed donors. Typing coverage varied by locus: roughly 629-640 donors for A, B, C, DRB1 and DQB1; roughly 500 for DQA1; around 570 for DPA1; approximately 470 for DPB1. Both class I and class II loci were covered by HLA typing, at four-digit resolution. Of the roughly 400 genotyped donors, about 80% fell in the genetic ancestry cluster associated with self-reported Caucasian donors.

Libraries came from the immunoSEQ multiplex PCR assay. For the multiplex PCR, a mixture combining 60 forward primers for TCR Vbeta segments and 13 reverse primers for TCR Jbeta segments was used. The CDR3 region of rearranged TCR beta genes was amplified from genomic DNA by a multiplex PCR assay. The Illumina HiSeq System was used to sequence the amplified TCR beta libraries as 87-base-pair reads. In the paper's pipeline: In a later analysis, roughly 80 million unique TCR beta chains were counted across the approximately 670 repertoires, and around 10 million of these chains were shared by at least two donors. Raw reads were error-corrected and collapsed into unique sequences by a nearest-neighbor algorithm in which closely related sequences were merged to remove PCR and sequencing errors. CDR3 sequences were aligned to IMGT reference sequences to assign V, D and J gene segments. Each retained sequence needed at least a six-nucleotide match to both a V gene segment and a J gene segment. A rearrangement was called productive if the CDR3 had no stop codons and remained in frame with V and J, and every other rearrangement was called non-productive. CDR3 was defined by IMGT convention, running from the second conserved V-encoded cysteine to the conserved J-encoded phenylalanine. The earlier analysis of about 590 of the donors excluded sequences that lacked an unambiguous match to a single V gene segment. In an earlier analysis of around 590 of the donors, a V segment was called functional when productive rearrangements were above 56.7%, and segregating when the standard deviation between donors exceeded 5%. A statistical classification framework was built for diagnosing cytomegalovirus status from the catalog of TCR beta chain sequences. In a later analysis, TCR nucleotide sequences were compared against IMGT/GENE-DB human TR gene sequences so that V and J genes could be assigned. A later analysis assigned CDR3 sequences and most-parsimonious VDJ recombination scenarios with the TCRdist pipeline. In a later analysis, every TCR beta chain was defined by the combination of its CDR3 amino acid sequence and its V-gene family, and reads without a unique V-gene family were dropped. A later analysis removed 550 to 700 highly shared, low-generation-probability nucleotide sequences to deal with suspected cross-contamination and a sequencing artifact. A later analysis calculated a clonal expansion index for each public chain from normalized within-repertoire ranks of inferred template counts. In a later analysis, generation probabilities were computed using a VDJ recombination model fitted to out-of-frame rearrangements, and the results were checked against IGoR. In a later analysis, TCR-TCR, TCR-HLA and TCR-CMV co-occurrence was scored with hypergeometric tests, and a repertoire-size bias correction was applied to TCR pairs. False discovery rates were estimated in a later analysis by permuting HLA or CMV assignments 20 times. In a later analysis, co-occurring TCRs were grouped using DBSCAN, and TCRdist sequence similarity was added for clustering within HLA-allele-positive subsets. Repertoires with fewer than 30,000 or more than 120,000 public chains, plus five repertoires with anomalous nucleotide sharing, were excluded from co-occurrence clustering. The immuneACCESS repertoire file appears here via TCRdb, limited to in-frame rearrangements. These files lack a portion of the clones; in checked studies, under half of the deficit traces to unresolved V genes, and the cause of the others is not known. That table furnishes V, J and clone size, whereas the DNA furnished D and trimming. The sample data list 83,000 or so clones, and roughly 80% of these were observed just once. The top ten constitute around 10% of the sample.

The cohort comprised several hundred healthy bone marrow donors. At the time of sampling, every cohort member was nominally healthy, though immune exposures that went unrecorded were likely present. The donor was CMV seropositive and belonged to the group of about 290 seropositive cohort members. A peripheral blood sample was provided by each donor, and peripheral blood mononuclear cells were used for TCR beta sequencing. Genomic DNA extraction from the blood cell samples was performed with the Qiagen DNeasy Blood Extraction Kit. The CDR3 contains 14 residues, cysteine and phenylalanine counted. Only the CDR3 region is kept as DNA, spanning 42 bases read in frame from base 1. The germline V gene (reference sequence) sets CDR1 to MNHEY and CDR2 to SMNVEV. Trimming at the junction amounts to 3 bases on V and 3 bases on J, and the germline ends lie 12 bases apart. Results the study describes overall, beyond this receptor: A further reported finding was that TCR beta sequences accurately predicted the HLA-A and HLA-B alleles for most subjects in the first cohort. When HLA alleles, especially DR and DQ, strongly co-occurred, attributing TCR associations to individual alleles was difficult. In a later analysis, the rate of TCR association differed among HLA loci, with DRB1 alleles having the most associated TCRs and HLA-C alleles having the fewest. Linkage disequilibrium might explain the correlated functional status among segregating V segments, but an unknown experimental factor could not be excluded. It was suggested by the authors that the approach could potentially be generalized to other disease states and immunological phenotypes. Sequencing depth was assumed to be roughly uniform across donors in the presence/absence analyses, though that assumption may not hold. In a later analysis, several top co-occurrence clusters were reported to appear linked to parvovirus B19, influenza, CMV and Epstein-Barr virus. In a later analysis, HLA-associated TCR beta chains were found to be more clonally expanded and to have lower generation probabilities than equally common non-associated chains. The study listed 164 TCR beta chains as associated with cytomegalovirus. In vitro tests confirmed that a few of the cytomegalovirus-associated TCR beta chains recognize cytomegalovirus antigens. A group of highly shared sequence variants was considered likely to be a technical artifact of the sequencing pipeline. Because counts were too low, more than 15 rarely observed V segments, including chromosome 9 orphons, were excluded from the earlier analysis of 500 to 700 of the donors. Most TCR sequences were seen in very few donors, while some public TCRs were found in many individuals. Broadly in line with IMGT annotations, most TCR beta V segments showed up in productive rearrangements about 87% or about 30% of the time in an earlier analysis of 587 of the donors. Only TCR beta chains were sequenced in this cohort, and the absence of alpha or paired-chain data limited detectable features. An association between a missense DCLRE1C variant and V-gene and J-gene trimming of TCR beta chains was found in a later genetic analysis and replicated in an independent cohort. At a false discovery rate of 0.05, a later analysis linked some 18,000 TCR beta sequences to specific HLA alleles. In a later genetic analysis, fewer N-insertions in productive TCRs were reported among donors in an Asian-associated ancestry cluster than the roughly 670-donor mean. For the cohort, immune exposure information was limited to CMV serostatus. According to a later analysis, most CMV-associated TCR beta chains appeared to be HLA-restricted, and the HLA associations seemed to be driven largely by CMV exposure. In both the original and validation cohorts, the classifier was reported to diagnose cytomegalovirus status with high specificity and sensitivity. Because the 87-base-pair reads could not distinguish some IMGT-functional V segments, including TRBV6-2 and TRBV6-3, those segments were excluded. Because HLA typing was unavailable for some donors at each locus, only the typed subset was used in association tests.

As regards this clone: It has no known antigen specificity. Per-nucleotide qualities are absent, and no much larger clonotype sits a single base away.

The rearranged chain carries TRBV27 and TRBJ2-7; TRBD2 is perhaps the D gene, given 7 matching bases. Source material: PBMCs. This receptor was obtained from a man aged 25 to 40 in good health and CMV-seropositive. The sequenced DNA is TGTGCCAGCAGTTTGGCGGGGGCCGACTACGAGCAGTACTTC. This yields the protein CASSLAGADYEQYF.